Below are 30 T cell receptor beta chains sequenced from a single sample in a study of patients and donors after allogeneic stem cell transplantation. MiXCR, run by TCRdb on the RT-PCR reads, gives a single entry per CDR3 protein. The data contain about a million distinct CDR3 sequences, 18% of them singletons. The specimen was blood, either unsorted or a sorted T cell fraction (not recorded which). The receptors were gathered from a human donor who was either an allogeneic HSCT recipient or a stem cell or donor lymphocyte infusion donor (not recorded which). It is not recorded whose cells these are; they may come from a transplant donor.

This clonotype was counted only a few times. The chain couples TRBV4-3 to TRBJ2-1; D unresolved. Trimming removed 4 bases from V and 8 bases from J, with 12 bases in between. Per germline, CDR1 LGHNA and CDR2 YSLEER. This CDR3 spans 13 amino acids. The CDR3 coding sequence is TGCGCCAGCAGCCCACCGACGGGCTATGAGCAGTTCTTC. This encodes CASSPPTGYEQFF.

The V call is TRBV7-2, the J call TRBJ1-5; no clear D gene. Trimming took 6 bases from V and 2 from J, leaving 17 bases between them. CDR3 length equals 16 residues. Germline V gene data show CDR1 as SGHTA and CDR2 as FQGNSA. CDR3 protein: CASSTPAGTGNQPQHF. In DNA, the CDR3 is TGTGCCAGCAGTACCCCCGCGGGAACTGGCAATCAGCCCCAGCATTTT. The full variable domain, in which reference TRBV7-2 and TRBJ1-5 provide the parts outside the CDR3, is GAGVSQSPSNKVTEKGKDVELRCDPISGHTALYWYRQSLGQGLEFLIYFQGNSAPDKSGLPSDRFSAERTGGSVSTLTIQRTQQEDSAVYLCASSTPAGTGNQPQHFGDGTRLSIL.

This clonotype has just a few counts. V gene TRBV29-1 combines with J gene TRBJ2-5; 7 bases fit TRBD2. The CDR3 has 14 amino acids. The V gene end was trimmed by 6 bases and the J gene end by 5 bases; junction bases not matched to a gene: 12. Germline values: CDR1 SQVTM, CDR2 ANQGSEA. CDR3 amino acids: CSVGPAGVRETQYF. CDR3 in DNA: TGCAGCGTGGGACCCGCGGGAGTACGTGAGACCCAGTACTTC.

This clonotype has just a few counts. CDR3 sequence (DNA): TGTGCCACCAGTGATCCCCCCCATGAGCAGTTCTTC. It is translated as CATSDPPHEQFF. The V call is TRBV24-1, the J call TRBJ2-1, with no clear D. The CDR3 consists of 12 residues. Germline lookup yields CDR1 KGHDR and CDR2 SFDVKD. V was shortened by 3 bases and J by 8 bases, with 7 bases between the two germline ends.

This clonotype turned up a few times. The chain couples TRBV20-1 to TRBJ2-1; weak D call: TRBD2 (7 bases). Trimming pared 6 bases from V and 3 bases from J, leaving 12 bases between. Germline CDR1 is DFQATT and CDR2 is SNEGSKA (reference sequence). This CDR3 is built from 13 residues. The DNA for the CDR3 is TGCAGTGCGGGGGGGCGCTTCTACAATGAGCAGTTCTTC. Its translation: CSAGGRFYNEQFF.

The V and J genes are TRBV18 and TRBJ2-1; 8 nucleotides match TRBD1. Germline trimming cut 6 bases from V and 5 bases from J; bases unmatched to any gene: 6. CDR3 length equals 14 residues. Germline V gives CDR1 KGHSH, CDR2 LQKENI. In DNA form, the CDR3 reads TGTGCCAGCTCTCGACCGACAGGGGACAATGAGCAGTTCTTC. It codes for CASSRPTGDNEQFF.

V usage is TRBV11-2 and J usage is TRBJ1-4, with D possibly matching TRBD1 (6 bases). Trimming took 0 bases from V and 7 from J, leaving 12 bases between them. Germline V gene sequence: CDR1 SGHAT, CDR2 FQNNGV. The length of the CDR3 is 15 residues. The CDR3 DNA follows: TGTGCCAGCAGCTTAGACCGTGGACAGTCTGAAAAACTGTTTTTT. As protein: CASSLDRGQSEKLFF.

The chain carries TRBV2 and TRBJ2-7; D may be TRBD1 (5 bases). Germline-derived CDR1 and CDR2 are SNHLY and FYNNEI. There are 14 residues in the CDR3. The V end was cut by 8 bases, the J end by 5 bases, with 19 bases between. The CDR3 loop reads CASANRAGFHEQYF. The CDR3 DNA reads as TGTGCCAGCGCGAATCGGGCAGGGTTTCACGAGCAGTACTTC.

This clonotype showed up many times. The genes are TRBV12-3 or TRBV12-4 and TRBJ2-5; D unclear. V was trimmed by 6 bases and J by 2 bases, leaving 7 bases between them. The CDR3 is made up of 12 amino acids. CDR3 residues: CASRRLQETQYF. The CDR3 DNA is TGTGCCAGCAGGCGATTACAAGAGACCCAGTACTTC.

J is TRBJ2-7 and V is TRBV4-3; 8 nucleotides match TRBD1. This CDR3 is 15 amino acids long. V was clipped by 1 base and J by 1 base; unmatched bases: 3. In germline, CDR1 is LGHNA, CDR2 YSLEER. This chain's CDR3 is CASSQATGGSYEQYF. CDR3 in DNA: TGCGCCAGCAGCCAAGCAACAGGGGGGTCCTACGAGCAGTACTTC.

This clonotype was counted between two and nine times. This chain connects TRBV25-1 to TRBJ1-6; D is uncertain. The CDR3 covers 12 residues. CDR1 is MGHDK and CDR2 is SYGVNS in the germline V gene. V lost 4 bases to trimming and J lost 12 bases, with 10 bases between them. CDR3: CASSGNGLPLHF. CDR3 in DNA: TGTGCCAGCAGTGGGAATGGTTTACCCCTCCACTTT.

This clonotype was seen just once. The CDR3 DNA is TGTGCCAGCAGTCTTAGACAGGTAGCCTACACAGATACGCAGTATTTT. It codes for CASSLRQVAYTDTQYF. This chain links TRBV12-3 or TRBV12-4 with TRBJ2-3; D is perhaps TRBD1 (6 bases). There are 16 residues in the CDR3. Trimming stripped 5 bases from V and 2 bases from J, with 17 bases between.

V is TRBV12-3 or TRBV12-4 and J is TRBJ2-3, with D perhaps assigned TRBD1 or TRBD2 (6 bases each). V lost 6 bases and J lost 5, with 21 bases in between. The CDR3 is 16 amino acids. The CDR3 bases are TGTGCCAGCAGCCATCGCCGGGGGCTAGGGGGAGATACGCAGTATTTT. Encoded protein: CASSHRRGLGGDTQYF.

The chain is built from TRBV7-8 and TRBJ1-5; 8 nucleotides line up with TRBD1. V gave up 5 bases and J gave up 2 bases; unmatched junction bases: 11. This CDR3 is 17 amino acids long. The germline V gene has CDR1 SGHVS and CDR2 FQNEAQ. CDR3 amino acids: CASSPWTGRVGNQPQHF. DNA for the CDR3: TGTGCCAGCAGCCCGTGGACAGGGCGAGTGGGCAATCAGCCCCAGCATTTT.

This clonotype turned up a few times. The chain combines TRBV20-1 with TRBJ1-5; TRBD1 is a possible D gene (6 bases). Trimming left V 6 bases short and J 7 bases short, with 16 bases between. The CDR3 totals 13 residues. Germline CDR1 DFQATT, CDR2 SNEGSKA (reference sequence). CDR3 in amino acids: CSAITEGGQPQHF. CDR3 DNA sequence: TGCAGTGCAATCACCGAAGGGGGGCAGCCCCAGCATTTT.

DNA of the CDR3: TGTGCCACCAGCAGCCCAGGGTTTGGTCAGCCCCAGCATTTT. Translating it yields CATSSPGFGQPQHF. This rearrangement joins TRBV15 to TRBJ1-5, with D tentatively TRBD1 (5 bases). The ends were cut back, 3 bases at V and 6 bases at J, with 12 bases in the middle. From germline, CDR1 is LNHNV and CDR2 YYDKDF (reference sequence). This CDR3 is 14 amino acids long.

V is TRBV20-1 and J is TRBJ1-4; the match to TRBD1 covers 8 bases. J gave up 8 bases and V 1 base, and 6 bases lay outside the gene matches. Germline assignment: CDR1 DFQATT and CDR2 SNEGSKA (reference sequence). There are 14 residues in the CDR3. CDR3 coding DNA: TGCAGTGCTAGAGTTGGACAGGGAGGAGAAAAACTGTTTTTT. It translates to CSARVGQGGEKLFF.

This clonotype was detected a few times. The chain couples TRBV27 to TRBJ1-6; possibly TRBD1 for D (5 bases). The CDR3 has 18 amino acids. Trimming took off 0 bases at V and 3 bases at J, with 15 bases between the two ends. Germline CDR1 MNHEY, CDR2 SMNVEV (reference sequence). CDR3 bases: TGTGCCAGCAGTTTATCCCCCCCGACAGAGGTCTATAATTCACCCCTCCACTTT. Encoded protein: CASSLSPPTEVYNSPLHF.

This clonotype was seen a handful of times. The chain employs TRBV20-1 and TRBJ1-1, with D possibly matching TRBD1 (5 bases). This CDR3 comprises 13 residues. CDR1 and CDR2 from the germline V gene are DFQATT and SNEGSKA (reference sequence). V gave up 6 bases and J gave up 6 bases, with 17 bases separating them. CDR3 coding DNA: TGCAGTGCCTCGGGACGAATTCACCCTGAAGCTTTCTTT. This encodes CSASGRIHPEAFF.

V is TRBV4-2 and J is TRBJ2-5; TRBD2 matches 8 bases. Germline V gene lookup returns CDR1 LGHNA and CDR2 YNFKEQ. There are 16 residues in the CDR3. With V trimmed by 4 bases and J by 1 base, 8 bases remained unmatched. This chain's CDR3 is CASSLLMRGAQETQYF. In DNA, the CDR3 is TGTGCCAGCAGCCTACTGATGCGGGGGGCCCAAGAGACCCAGTACTTC.

This clonotype turned up a few times. V is TRBV7-2 and J is TRBJ2-7, with D possibly being TRBD2 (6 bases). V was clipped by 6 bases and J by 6 bases, with 15 bases between them. Per germline, CDR1 SGHTA and CDR2 FQGNSA. This CDR3 comprises 13 residues. CDR3 sequence: CASSPTGVSEQYF. The CDR3 DNA sequence: TGTGCCAGCAGTCCCACGGGGGTCAGCGAGCAGTACTTC. Full variable domain (rest looked up from reference TRBV7-2 and TRBJ2-7): GAGVSQSPSNKVTEKGKDVELRCDPISGHTALYWYRQSLGQGLEFLIYFQGNSAPDKSGLPSDRFSAERTGGSVSTLTIQRTQQEDSAVYLCASSPTGVSEQYFGPGTRLTVT.

V usage is TRBV4-2 and J usage is TRBJ2-7; D may be TRBD1 (5 bases). Germline CDR1 and CDR2: LGHNA and YNFKEQ. This CDR3 region has 16 residues. The germline V and J ends were trimmed by 4 bases and 0 bases, with 16 bases remaining between them. The CDR3 protein is CASSPSGAESSYEQYF. Here the CDR3 DNA reads TGTGCCAGCAGCCCCAGTGGGGCCGAAAGCTCCTACGAGCAGTACTTC.

The table lists this clonotype with many counts. This chain joins TRBV12-3 or TRBV12-4 and TRBJ2-1; D call uncertain. This CDR3 region has 12 residues. Between the trimmed V and J ends, which lost 11 bases and 7 bases, there was a span of 15 bases. Here the CDR3 DNA reads TGTGCCTGTAGTCCTTTTTCTAATGAGCAGTTCTTC. Its protein is CACSPFSNEQFF.

This clonotype was counted ten times or more. The chain employs TRBV5-1 and TRBJ2-3; D perhaps matches TRBD1 (5 bases). Germline CDR1 SGHRS, CDR2 YFSETQ. Trimming took 0 bases from V and 6 from J, leaving 14 bases between them. The CDR3 is 15 amino acids. CDR3 DNA sequence: TGCGCCAGCAGCTTGGAAGGGGTTGGAGCGGATACGCAGTATTTT. It yields the protein CASSLEGVGADTQYF.

This clonotype showed up just a few times. The J gene is TRBJ1-2, the V gene TRBV12-3 or TRBV12-4, with D hard to call. The CDR3 sequence is 15 residues long. The germline V and J ends were trimmed by 0 bases and 3 bases, with 11 bases remaining between them. The CDR3 reads CASSLALEGDYGYTF. For the CDR3, the DNA is TGTGCCAGCAGTTTAGCACTCGAGGGTGACTATGGCTACACCTTC.

This clonotype was counted ten times or more. This chain connects TRBV18 to TRBJ2-7; no firm D call. The CDR3 contains 13 residues. Deletions cut 0 bases from V and 3 bases from J, with 6 bases between. Per the germline V gene, CDR1 is KGHSH and CDR2 is LQKENI. The CDR3 protein is CASSPPRSYEQYF. The DNA for the CDR3 is TGTGCCAGCTCACCACCTAGGAGCTACGAGCAGTACTTC.

This clonotype was counted between two and nine times. The rearrangement uses TRBV12-3 or TRBV12-4 and TRBJ1-3; D is unresolved. The CDR3 length is 17 residues. Trimming pared 2 bases from V and 1 base from J, leaving 15 bases between. The CDR3 region has the DNA TGTGCCAGCAGTTTAAACCTCCAAGGGCAATCTGGAAACACCATATATTTT. Amino acid sequence: CASSLNLQGQSGNTIYF.

The rearrangement links TRBV6-2 or TRBV6-3 to TRBJ2-3; 14 nucleotides match TRBD2. The J segment lost 5 bases and the V segment lost 6 bases, leaving 10 bases of the junction unmatched. The CDR3 extends over 17 amino acids. Germline loops: CDR1 MNHEY, CDR2 SVGEGT. CDR3 amino acids: CASSRTSGRRRVDTQYF. Written as DNA, the CDR3 is TGTGCCAGCAGCAGGACTAGCGGGAGGCGCCGCGTAGATACGCAGTATTTT.

This chain connects TRBV7-9 to TRBJ2-2; D unresolved. The CDR3 spans 12 residues. Deletions cut 2 bases from V and 6 bases from J, with 4 bases between. CDR1 is SEHNR, CDR2 FQNEAQ, per germline (reference sequence). Here the CDR3 reads CASSLHSGELFF. The CDR3 bases are TGTGCCAGCAGCTTACATTCCGGGGAGCTGTTTTTT. The variable domain in full, completed from reference TRBV7-9 and TRBJ2-2, reads DTGVSQNPRHKITKRGQNVTFRCDPISEHNRLYWYRQTLGQGPEFLTYFQNEAQLEKSRLLSDRFSAERPKGSFSTLEIQRTEQGDSAMYLCASSLHSGELFFGEGSRLTVL.

A few counts support this clonotype. The chain uses TRBV5-1 and TRBJ2-7; TRBD2 matches 8 bases. With V trimmed by 7 bases and J by 5 bases, 8 bases remained unmatched. The germline gives CDR1 SGHRS, CDR2 YFSETQ. CDR3 length: 13 amino acids. CDR3 protein: CASSRAGDHEQYF. CDR3 in DNA: TGCGCCAGCTCCCGAGCGGGGGACCACGAGCAGTACTTC.